The rows below give T cell receptor beta chains drawn from one sample of a study of blood T cell repertoires in COVID-19. Clones were read by immunoSEQ multiplex PCR, and TCRdb kept only the in-frame ones, dropping some. The sample holds around 90,000 clones, roughly 92% seen once. The sequenced sample was peripheral blood. The receptors derive from a woman aged 60-75 years with active COVID-19. Both conserved end residues are part of each CDR3. The order of the fields is CDR3 protein, CDR3 DNA, clone size, CDR3 length, J gene, V gene, D gene. A D gene is named only where the DNA matches it firmly. A row's size may be missing; if present it is once, few, many or a size class.

CDR3aa: CAIMTSGNHNEQFF
CDR3nt: TGTGCCATCATGACTAGCGGGAACCACAATGAGCAGTTCTTC
abundance: .
len: 14
j_gene: TRBJ2-1
v_gene: TRBV10-3
d_gene: TRBD2

CDR3aa: CASSILVANTGELFF
CDR3nt: TGTGCCAGCAGTATTCTTGTCGCGAACACCGGGGAGCTGTTTTTT
abundance: .
len: 15
j_gene: TRBJ2-2
v_gene: TRBV2
d_gene: .

CDR3aa: CASSYPTSGEGTQYF
CDR3nt: TGTGCCAGCAGTTACCCGACTAGCGGGGAGGGGACCCAGTACTTC
abundance: .
len: 15
j_gene: TRBJ2-5
v_gene: TRBV6-6
d_gene: TRBD2

CDR3aa: CASSLYGGHIEQYF
CDR3nt: TGCGCCAGCAGCTTGTACGGTGGTCATATCGAGCAGTACTTC
abundance: .
len: 14
j_gene: TRBJ2-7
v_gene: TRBV5-1
d_gene: .

CDR3aa: CASSQPQTGNSYEQYF
CDR3nt: TGCGCCAGCAGCCAGCCCCAGACAGGGAACTCCTACGAGCAGTACTTC
abundance: .
len: 16
j_gene: TRBJ2-7
v_gene: TRBV4-1
d_gene: TRBD1

CDR3aa: CATSGSSGSYYNEQFF
CDR3nt: TGTGCCACCAGTGGTTCTAGCGGGAGTTACTACAATGAGCAGTTCTTC
abundance: .
len: 16
j_gene: TRBJ2-1
v_gene: TRBV24-1
d_gene: TRBD2

CDR3aa: CASSQTIGQGLWEKLFF
CDR3nt: TGCGCCAGCAGCCAAACTATTGGACAGGGTCTGTGGGAAAAACTGTTTTTT
abundance: .
len: 17
j_gene: TRBJ1-4
v_gene: TRBV4-3
d_gene: TRBD1

CDR3aa: CASSIPRVDGTQYF
CDR3nt: TGTGCCAGTAGTATCCCCAGGGTTGACGGTACGCAGTATTTT
abundance: few
len: 14
j_gene: TRBJ2-3
v_gene: TRBV19
d_gene: .

CDR3aa: CASSLGRERETQYF
CDR3nt: TGTGCCAGTAGTCTCGGTAGGGAGCGAGAGACCCAGTACTTC
abundance: .
len: 14
j_gene: TRBJ2-5
v_gene: TRBV19
d_gene: .

CDR3aa: CASSPRGGDRGSSPLHF
CDR3nt: TGTGCCAGCAGCCCAAGAGGGGGGGACAGGGGTTCCTCACCCCTCCACTTT
abundance: .
len: 17
j_gene: TRBJ1-6
v_gene: TRBV9
d_gene: TRBD1

CDR3aa: CASSAPGQPTNTGELFF
CDR3nt: TGTGCCAGCAGTGCACCGGGACAGCCCACGAACACCGGGGAGCTGTTTTTT
abundance: .
len: 17
j_gene: TRBJ2-2
v_gene: TRBV6-2/TRBV6-3
d_gene: TRBD1

CDR3aa: CASSLLGRGDIQYF
CDR3nt: TGTGCCAGCAGCTTATTGGGCAGGGGAGACATTCAGTACTTC
abundance: once
len: 14
j_gene: TRBJ2-4
v_gene: TRBV7-2
d_gene: .

CDR3aa: CASGTSETQYF
CDR3nt: TGTGCCAGCGGGACTAGCGAGACCCAGTACTTC
abundance: once
len: 11
j_gene: TRBJ2-5
v_gene: TRBV10-3
d_gene: TRBD2

CDR3aa: CASLTGGSGNTIYF
CDR3nt: TGTGCCAGTCTGACAGGGGGCTCTGGAAACACCATATATTTT
abundance: .
len: 14
j_gene: TRBJ1-3
v_gene: TRBV28
d_gene: TRBD1

CDR3aa: CASSEAGRETQYF
CDR3nt: TGTGCCAGCAGTGAAGCAGGGCGGGAGACCCAGTACTTC
abundance: .
len: 13
j_gene: TRBJ2-5
v_gene: TRBV25-1
d_gene: .

CDR3aa: CASKLGEGYGYTF
CDR3nt: TGTGCCAGCAAGCTAGGGGAAGGCTATGGCTACACCTTC
abundance: .
len: 13
j_gene: TRBJ1-2
v_gene: TRBV6-5
d_gene: .

CDR3aa: CASSQERRSTEAFF
CDR3nt: TGCGCCAGCAGCCAAGAGAGGCGGTCAACTGAAGCTTTCTTT
abundance: .
len: 14
j_gene: TRBJ1-1
v_gene: TRBV4-3
d_gene: .

CDR3aa: CASSHRDTYGYTF
CDR3nt: TGTGCCAGCAGCCACCGGGACACCTATGGCTACACCTTC
abundance: .
len: 13
j_gene: TRBJ1-2
v_gene: TRBV12-3/TRBV12-4
d_gene: .

CDR3aa: CASSLRRGDTEAFF
CDR3nt: TGTGCCAGCAGCTTGAGGAGGGGTGACACTGAAGCTTTCTTT
abundance: .
len: 14
j_gene: TRBJ1-1
v_gene: TRBV13
d_gene: .

CDR3aa: CASSYTGGNTEAFF
CDR3nt: TGTGCCAGTAGCTATACGGGAGGCAACACTGAAGCTTTCTTT
abundance: once
len: 14
j_gene: TRBJ1-1
v_gene: TRBV19
d_gene: .

CDR3aa: CASSRAGTGDHSNQPQHF
CDR3nt: TGTGCCAGCTCACGGGCCGGGACAGGGGATCATAGCAATCAGCCCCAGCATTTT
abundance: once
len: 18
j_gene: TRBJ1-5
v_gene: TRBV18
d_gene: TRBD1

CDR3aa: CASSYFDRGPNTEAFF
CDR3nt: TGTGCCAGCAGTTACTTCGACAGGGGCCCGAACACTGAAGCTTTCTTT
abundance: .
len: 16
j_gene: TRBJ1-1
v_gene: TRBV6-2/TRBV6-3
d_gene: TRBD1

CDR3aa: CASSQAGLKTEAFF
CDR3nt: TGTGCCAGCAGCCAAGCCGGACTGAAGACTGAAGCTTTCTTT
abundance: .
len: 14
j_gene: TRBJ1-1
v_gene: TRBV3-1/TRBV3-2
d_gene: .

CDR3aa: CASSRRQAGNYGYTF
CDR3nt: TGTGCCAGCAGCCGCAGACAGGCCGGTAACTATGGCTACACCTTC
abundance: .
len: 15
j_gene: TRBJ1-2
v_gene: TRBV11-2
d_gene: .

CDR3aa: CASSLAARSNQPQHF
CDR3nt: TGTGCCAGCAGCTTAGCTGCGCGGAGCAATCAGCCCCAGCATTTT
abundance: .
len: 15
j_gene: TRBJ1-5
v_gene: TRBV7-2
d_gene: .

CDR3aa: CAWSAPGHPLSYTF
CDR3nt: TGTGCCTGGAGTGCCCCGGGACATCCGTTAAGCTACACCTTC
abundance: .
len: 14
j_gene: TRBJ1-2
v_gene: TRBV30
d_gene: .

CDR3aa: CASSAGGRANTGELFF
CDR3nt: TGTGCCAGCAGCGCTGGGGGGAGGGCGAACACCGGGGAGCTGTTTTTT
abundance: .
len: 16
j_gene: TRBJ2-2
v_gene: TRBV9
d_gene: TRBD2

CDR3aa: CASSRPGLADYNEQFF
CDR3nt: TGTGCCAGCAGTCGTCCGGGACTAGCGGATTACAATGAGCAGTTCTTC
abundance: .
len: 16
j_gene: TRBJ2-1
v_gene: TRBV27
d_gene: TRBD2

CDR3aa: CASSWVSSGYQETQYF
CDR3nt: TGTGCCAGCAGTTGGGTCTCGAGCGGTTACCAAGAGACCCAGTACTTC
abundance: .
len: 16
j_gene: TRBJ2-5
v_gene: TRBV28
d_gene: .

CDR3aa: CASSRSGVWETQYF
CDR3nt: TGTGCCAGCAGCCGAAGCGGTGTCTGGGAGACCCAGTACTTC
abundance: .
len: 14
j_gene: TRBJ2-5
v_gene: TRBV2
d_gene: .

CDR3aa: CASGLGQTTEAFF
CDR3nt: TGTGCTAGTGGTTTGGGACAGACCACTGAAGCTTTCTTT
abundance: once
len: 13
j_gene: TRBJ1-1
v_gene: TRBV12-5
d_gene: .

CDR3aa: CASSGQGSPYSGANVLTF
CDR3nt: TGTGCCAGCAGTGGACAGGGGTCGCCCTACTCTGGGGCCAACGTCCTGACTTTC
abundance: .
len: 18
j_gene: TRBJ2-6
v_gene: TRBV6-1
d_gene: TRBD1

CDR3aa: CASSYGSHSGANVLTF
CDR3nt: TGTGCCAGCAGTTACGGGAGTCACTCTGGGGCCAACGTCCTGACTTTC
abundance: .
len: 16
j_gene: TRBJ2-6
v_gene: TRBV6-2/TRBV6-3
d_gene: .

CDR3aa: CASNPLGQGARDTQYF
CDR3nt: TGTGCCAGCAACCCACTCGGACAGGGGGCAAGGGATACGCAGTATTTT
abundance: .
len: 16
j_gene: TRBJ2-3
v_gene: TRBV28
d_gene: TRBD1

CDR3aa: CASSPKDRATSPLHF
CDR3nt: TGTGCCAGCTCACCAAAGGACAGGGCAACTTCACCCCTCCACTTT
abundance: .
len: 15
j_gene: TRBJ1-6
v_gene: TRBV18
d_gene: TRBD1

CDR3aa: CASSLDSPGEQYF
CDR3nt: TGTGCCAGCAGCTTAGATTCCCCAGGCGAGCAGTACTTC
abundance: few
len: 13
j_gene: TRBJ2-7
v_gene: TRBV11-2
d_gene: .

CDR3aa: CASKVLAGIVNEQFF
CDR3nt: TGTGCCAGCAAAGTCCTAGCGGGGATAGTAAATGAGCAGTTCTTC
abundance: .
len: 15
j_gene: TRBJ2-1
v_gene: TRBV21-1
d_gene: .

CDR3aa: CASSPLSGYNEQFF
CDR3nt: TGTGCCAGCAGCCCCCTAAGCGGTTACAATGAGCAGTTCTTC
abundance: .
len: 14
j_gene: TRBJ2-1
v_gene: TRBV11-2
d_gene: .

CDR3aa: CASSLAGASGSLYEQYF
CDR3nt: TGTGCCAGCAGCTTGGCCGGGGCTAGCGGAAGCCTCTACGAGCAGTACTTC
abundance: .
len: 17
j_gene: TRBJ2-7
v_gene: TRBV5-4
d_gene: TRBD2

CDR3aa: CASSIQDRGSYEQFF
CDR3nt: TGTGCCAGTAGTATACAGGACAGAGGGTCTTATGAGCAGTTCTTC
abundance: .
len: 15
j_gene: TRBJ2-1
v_gene: TRBV19
d_gene: .

CDR3aa: CASSQGGKNIQYF
CDR3nt: TGTGCCAGCTCTCAGGGTGGCAAAAACATTCAGTACTTC
abundance: .
len: 13
j_gene: TRBJ2-4
v_gene: TRBV18
d_gene: .

CDR3aa: CASSIAELSEAFF
CDR3nt: TGTGCCAGTAGTATAGCTGAACTTTCAGAAGCTTTCTTT
abundance: .
len: 13
j_gene: TRBJ1-1
v_gene: TRBV19
d_gene: .